Below, 10 T cell receptor beta chains from the same sample are listed, as sequenced in a study of T-cell reconstitution after alpha-beta-depleted transplantation in children. Study outcomes and limitations: Reported findings indicate that, about two months after transplant, alpha-beta T cells came from several hundred expanded clones, which were derived from non-depleted graft cells.

The library targeted TCRbeta and was prepared with unique molecular identifiers. TCRdb reanalysed the PCR reads using MiXCR and keeps one entry per CDR3 protein. This sample yields approximately 31,000 distinct CDR3 sequences, of which approximately 6.5% are seen a single time; more than 20% belongs to the top ten. Antigens of these TCRs are unknown. Sample: peripheral blood, taken 60 days after TCRalphabeta/CD19-depleted stem cell transplant. The source of these receptors is a child younger than two who had a stem cell transplant for acute myeloid leukemia, so the T cells may come from the graft donor.

This clonotype has at least ten counts. The genes are TRBV6-5 and TRBJ2-3, with D possibly being TRBD1 (6 bases). The CDR3 contains 15 residues. Looked up from germline, CDR1 is MNHEY and CDR2 is SVGAGI. Trimming cost V 2 bases and J 6 bases, with 15 bases left between them. CDR3 sequence reads: CASSYHGQQSDTQYF. The CDR3 region has the DNA TGTGCCAGCAGTTACCACGGACAGCAGAGCGATACGCAGTATTTT.

This clonotype was recorded many times. The CDR3 bases are TGCAGCGTTTCAGGGGGGACTGAAGCTTTCTTT. Translation gives CSVSGGTEAFF. J is TRBJ1-1 and V is TRBV29-1; 7 bases line up with TRBD1. In germline, CDR1 is SQVTM, CDR2 ANQGSEA. After removal of 5 bases from V and 5 bases from J, the junction contained 2 bases not matched to a gene. The CDR3 spans 11 residues.

This clonotype was observed many times. V and J are TRBV5-1 and TRBJ2-4; 7 bases align to TRBD1. J gave up 0 bases and V 0 bases, and 9 bases lay outside the gene matches. The germline gives CDR1 SGHRS, CDR2 YFSETQ. The CDR3 contains 18 residues. CDR3 bases: TGCGCCAGCAGCTTGGCTCCGGACAGGAAAATAGCCAAAAACATTCAGTACTTC. The encoded protein is CASSLAPDRKIAKNIQYF.

This clonotype has a count of ten or more. V usage is TRBV7-9 and J usage is TRBJ1-5; a possible D gene is TRBD1 (5 bases). Germline lookup yields CDR1 SEHNR and CDR2 FQNEAQ (reference sequence). This CDR3 is built from 15 residues. The ends were cut back, 5 bases at V and 4 bases at J, with 15 bases in the middle. The CDR3 DNA reads as TGTGCCAGCAGCAGAGGTACAGGCATTAATCAGCCCCAGCATTTT. Amino acid sequence: CASSRGTGINQPQHF.

This clonotype was seen repeatedly, ten times or more. The V and J genes are TRBV20-1 and TRBJ1-1; the match to TRBD1 covers 7 bases. The germline V gene has CDR1 DFQATT and CDR2 SNEGSKA (reference sequence). V trimming: 5 bases; J trimming: 13 bases; junction bases outside the gene matches: 4. The CDR3 sequence is 9 residues long. The CDR3 spells CSAPTGFFF. The CDR3 region has the DNA TGCAGTGCTCCGACAGGGTTTTTCTTT.

V gene TRBV30 combines with J gene TRBJ1-1, with D unresolved. V dropped 6 bases and J dropped 11 bases, with 19 bases sitting between them. The germline CDR1 and CDR2 sequences are GTSNPN and SVGIG (reference sequence). The CDR3 is 12 residues long. CDR3 loop: CACTGGLPRAFF. The CDR3 DNA sequence: TGTGCCTGCACCGGTGGGTTACCACGGGCTTTCTTT.

This clonotype occurred many times. V usage is TRBV28 and J usage is TRBJ2-7; D gene ambiguous. The CDR3 totals 12 residues. The ends were cut back, 5 bases at V and 2 bases at J, with 7 bases in the middle. CDR1 is MDHEN and CDR2 is SYDVKM in the germline V gene. CDR3 sequence (DNA): TGTGCCAGCAGTCCGTCAGCCTACGAGCAGTACTTC. The encoded protein is CASSPSAYEQYF. The variable domain in full, with the rest retrieved from reference TRBV28 and TRBJ2-7, is DVKVTQSSRYLVKRTGEKVFLECVQDMDHENMFWYRQDPGLGLRLIYFSYDVKMKEKGDIPEGYSVSREKKERFSLILESASTNQTSMYLCASSPSAYEQYFGPGTRLTVT.

There are many counts of this clonotype. The rearrangement links TRBV7-9 to TRBJ2-7; weak D call: TRBD1 (6 bases). Germline lookup yields CDR1 SEHNR and CDR2 FQNEAQ (reference sequence). The V end was cut by 5 bases, the J end by 4 bases, with 12 bases between. The CDR3 consists of 13 residues. The CDR3 sequence is CASSLDSRYEQYF. The CDR3 nucleotides read TGTGCCAGCAGCCTGGACAGCCGTTACGAGCAGTACTTC.

This clonotype was counted many times. The chain employs TRBV10-3 and TRBJ2-1; D remains unclear. V was pared by 3 bases and J by 4 bases, with 4 bases between. CDR1 and CDR2 from the germline V gene are ENHRY and SYGVKD. The CDR3 has 12 amino acids. CDR3 sequence reads: CAISDGYNEQFF. In DNA form, the CDR3 reads TGTGCCATCAGTGATGGTTACAATGAGCAGTTCTTC.

This chain joins TRBV2 and TRBJ1-2, with D tentatively TRBD1 (6 bases). Germline CDR1 SNHLY, CDR2 FYNNEI. The CDR3 has 12 amino acids. V lost 10 bases to trimming and J lost 6 bases, with 15 bases between them. The CDR3 reads CATPAGADGYTF. The CDR3 DNA reads as TGTGCCACCCCGGCGGGGGCTGATGGCTACACCTTC.